This T cell receptor (beta chain) was observed in a study of control samples from healthy donors and cancer patients. Profiling relied on immunoSEQ multiplex PCR, and the TCRdb table lists in-frame clones only, not all of them. The sample lists just over 150,000 clones; roughly 94% were seen once. This clone has just one count. The specimen sequenced was blood. This TCR derives from a woman aged 40 to 55 in good health.

The CDR3 sequence: CASSIGDTYSNQPQHF. DNA for the CDR3: TGTGCCAGTAGTATAGGGGACACTTATAGCAATCAGCCCCAGCATTTT. The chain couples TRBV19 to TRBJ1-5; the D gene is possibly TRBD1 (6 bases). V dropped 1 base and J dropped 0 bases, with 10 bases sitting between them. Looked up from germline, CDR1 is LNHDA and CDR2 is SQIVND (reference sequence). The CDR3 runs 16 residues.